This TCR beta chain emerged from a study of blood T cell repertoires in COVID-19. Study-level background: Sites across the United States, Italy and Spain contributed samples from acute and convalescent COVID-19.

Germline loops: CDR1 SGHRS, CDR2 YFSETQ. V shed 2 bases and J shed 0 bases, with 6 bases lying between them. This CDR3 comprises 13 residues. Original analysis: Amplification from reference gene primers served as the basis for estimated nucleated cell counts. Only in-frame clones appear in the TCRdb table, and some are missing; sequencing was by immunoSEQ multiplex PCR. From that table come the V and J calls and clone size; the DNA was used to work out D and trimming. Counted here are fewer than 500,000 clones, 80% to 90% occurring once; the ten biggest clones make up approximately 4.3%. The receptor's source is a woman between 25 and 40 years old with acute or convalescent COVID-19. Input material: peripheral blood. V and J are TRBV5-1 and TRBJ2-7; D remains unclear. The CDR3 spells CASSFESSYEQYF. The CDR3 nucleotides are TGCGCCAGCAGCTTCGAGAGCTCCTACGAGCAGTACTTC.